Listed below are T cell receptor beta chains from one sample, sequenced in a study of OX40 agonist ivuxolimab in advanced cancers. This table comes from immunoSEQ multiplex PCR, and its TCRdb copy is limited to in-frame clones, with some not included. This sample yields about 37,000 clones, of which about 82% are seen a single time; less than 40% belongs to the top ten. The input for sequencing was CD4+ or CD8+ T cells sorted from blood, taken in a trial of the OX40 agonist ivuxolimab. These receptor sequences come from an adult with an advanced solid tumor such as melanoma, head and neck, liver or kidney cancer. Each CDR3 is given without its conserved first and last residue. The order of the fields is D gene, V gene, J gene, clone size, CDR3 protein. D genes are given only for firm matches. Clone size is given for some rows only: seen once, a few or many times, or a class if the clone is expanded.

D gene: TRBD1
V gene: TRBV27
J gene: TRBJ2-7
clone size: -
CDR3 protein: ASARTGGKYEQY

D gene: -
V gene: TRBV2
J gene: TRBJ2-7
clone size: -
CDR3 protein: ASRDSSYEQY

D gene: -
V gene: TRBV28
J gene: TRBJ1-2
clone size: -
CDR3 protein: ASRFLDSSPSYT

D gene: -
V gene: TRBV19
J gene: TRBJ2-6
clone size: -
CDR3 protein: AIKGGSGANVLT

D gene: -
V gene: TRBV7-2
J gene: TRBJ2-7
clone size: -
CDR3 protein: ASSLTSDSSYEQY

D gene: -
V gene: TRBV19
J gene: TRBJ1-1
clone size: -
CDR3 protein: ASSPRAGEANTEAF

D gene: TRBD1
V gene: TRBV6-6
J gene: TRBJ2-3
clone size: -
CDR3 protein: ASSLPGQHTDTQY

D gene: TRBD2
V gene: TRBV18
J gene: TRBJ2-1
clone size: -
CDR3 protein: ASSPKQAGVTYNEQF

D gene: -
V gene: TRBV7-3
J gene: TRBJ2-7
clone size: -
CDR3 protein: ASSLPGGGLYEQY

D gene: -
V gene: TRBV7-2
J gene: TRBJ1-1
clone size: -
CDR3 protein: ASSRLINTEAF

D gene: TRBD1
V gene: TRBV4-1
J gene: TRBJ1-1
clone size: -
CDR3 protein: ASSQGTGVLEAC

D gene: -
V gene: TRBV6-1
J gene: TRBJ2-3
clone size: -
CDR3 protein: ASSRGGTDTQY

D gene: -
V gene: TRBV9
J gene: TRBJ2-7
clone size: -
CDR3 protein: ASSPRVAYEQY

D gene: -
V gene: TRBV25-1
J gene: TRBJ2-3
clone size: -
CDR3 protein: ASSSSQGSATDTQY

D gene: -
V gene: TRBV9
J gene: TRBJ2-7
clone size: once
CDR3 protein: ASSVGRSSYEQY

D gene: -
V gene: TRBV6-5
J gene: TRBJ2-1
clone size: -
CDR3 protein: ASSSYLIRDNEQF

D gene: -
V gene: TRBV29-1
J gene: TRBJ2-5
clone size: -
CDR3 protein: SVYGGETQY

D gene: -
V gene: TRBV7-9
J gene: TRBJ2-1
clone size: -
CDR3 protein: ASSPSGQGNEQF

D gene: -
V gene: TRBV11-3
J gene: TRBJ2-3
clone size: -
CDR3 protein: ASSLDSPGTNTDTQY

D gene: TRBD2
V gene: TRBV4-1
J gene: TRBJ2-1
clone size: -
CDR3 protein: ASSQDVAGGIYSYNEQF

D gene: -
V gene: TRBV6-1
J gene: TRBJ2-2
clone size: -
CDR3 protein: ASDGSRGNTGELF

D gene: -
V gene: TRBV28
J gene: TRBJ2-3
clone size: -
CDR3 protein: ASGDTDTQY

D gene: TRBD1
V gene: TRBV6-1
J gene: TRBJ2-1
clone size: -
CDR3 protein: ASSAIWTRTGDNEQF

D gene: TRBD2
V gene: TRBV5-8
J gene: TRBJ2-1
clone size: once
CDR3 protein: ASSLSGRTYNEQF

D gene: -
V gene: TRBV5-6
J gene: TRBJ2-7
clone size: -
CDR3 protein: ASSLGGSSDEQY

D gene: TRBD1
V gene: TRBV5-1
J gene: TRBJ1-4
clone size: -
CDR3 protein: ASRSDRGESEKLF

D gene: TRBD1
V gene: TRBV27
J gene: TRBJ1-5
clone size: -
CDR3 protein: ASSSSGTGNQPQH

D gene: TRBD2
V gene: TRBV11-1
J gene: TRBJ2-7
clone size: -
CDR3 protein: AVPLAGASYEQY

D gene: TRBD1
V gene: TRBV11-1
J gene: TRBJ2-6
clone size: -
CDR3 protein: ASSLASAQGPGANVLT

D gene: TRBD1
V gene: TRBV7-8
J gene: TRBJ2-5
clone size: -
CDR3 protein: ASSLGQGETQY

D gene: TRBD1
V gene: TRBV2
J gene: TRBJ1-6
clone size: -
CDR3 protein: ASKGQQNSPLH

D gene: -
V gene: TRBV5-1
J gene: TRBJ1-4
clone size: -
CDR3 protein: ASSPGQATNEKLF

D gene: TRBD2
V gene: TRBV2
J gene: TRBJ2-3
clone size: -
CDR3 protein: ASSELTSGLTDTQY

D gene: -
V gene: TRBV29-1
J gene: TRBJ2-1
clone size: -
CDR3 protein: SVEGFNEQF

D gene: -
V gene: TRBV28
J gene: TRBJ1-2
clone size: -
CDR3 protein: ASSLIAGHYT

D gene: TRBD2
V gene: TRBV4-1
J gene: TRBJ2-3
clone size: -
CDR3 protein: ASSQDRLAGGSTDTQY

D gene: -
V gene: TRBV5-1
J gene: TRBJ2-5
clone size: once
CDR3 protein: ASSPQRSQETQY

D gene: -
V gene: TRBV7-7
J gene: TRBJ2-5
clone size: -
CDR3 protein: ASSLGVTGTGETQY

D gene: -
V gene: TRBV11-2
J gene: TRBJ2-5
clone size: -
CDR3 protein: ASSLGPRGGETQY

D gene: -
V gene: TRBV4-1
J gene: TRBJ1-1
clone size: -
CDR3 protein: ASSQKPGGGVRTEAF

D gene: TRBD1
V gene: TRBV2
J gene: TRBJ2-5
clone size: -
CDR3 protein: ASRPGGWAETQY

D gene: -
V gene: TRBV29-1
J gene: TRBJ1-2
clone size: -
CDR3 protein: SVVVSERSNYGYT

D gene: TRBD1
V gene: TRBV4-1
J gene: TRBJ1-4
clone size: -
CDR3 protein: ASSQLPGQVIGEKLF

D gene: TRBD1
V gene: TRBV28
J gene: TRBJ1-2
clone size: once
CDR3 protein: ASSPGTVGYGYT

D gene: -
V gene: TRBV4-2
J gene: TRBJ1-2
clone size: -
CDR3 protein: ASSQDRAGYRGGYT

D gene: -
V gene: TRBV29-1
J gene: TRBJ1-5
clone size: -
CDR3 protein: SVGNSGQPQH

D gene: TRBD2
V gene: TRBV19
J gene: TRBJ2-1
clone size: -
CDR3 protein: ASKPGTNLYNEQF

D gene: -
V gene: TRBV28
J gene: TRBJ2-7
clone size: -
CDR3 protein: ASSRLQPPYEQY

D gene: TRBD1
V gene: TRBV11-1
J gene: TRBJ1-6
clone size: -
CDR3 protein: ASSSGQNNSPLH

D gene: -
V gene: TRBV6-1
J gene: TRBJ1-1
clone size: once
CDR3 protein: ASRFPKSTEAF

D gene: -
V gene: TRBV5-8
J gene: TRBJ1-5
clone size: -
CDR3 protein: ASSQEPHQPQH

D gene: -
V gene: TRBV28
J gene: TRBJ2-7
clone size: -
CDR3 protein: ASSSGADEQY

D gene: -
V gene: TRBV5-1
J gene: TRBJ1-2
clone size: -
CDR3 protein: ASSSQGVGYGYT